A single sample gave rise to the 3 T cell receptor beta chains below, sequenced in a study of CD4 T cells in relation to SARS-CoV-2 and coronaviruses. The data were produced by immunoSEQ multiplex PCR, yet TCRdb's version contains in-frame clones alone and is incomplete. The table lists 20,000 to 25,000 clones, about three fifths of them singletons. The unexposed donors gave CD4+ T cells in about 2011-2019, prior to COVID-19. CD4+ T cells were isolated from the cells after nine to eleven days of culture. Antigens of these TCRs are unknown. What was sequenced was CD4+ T cells from PBMCs, cultured in vitro. Receptors were obtained from a human donor in good health.

The rearrangement joins TRBV7-8 to TRBJ1-1, with TRBD1 matching 7 bases. Germline loops: CDR1 SGHVS, CDR2 FQNEAQ. The length of the CDR3 is 15 residues. J lost 0 bases, V lost 5 bases, and 6 bases had no gene match. This chain's CDR3 is CASSLLQGLNTEAFF. The DNA for the CDR3 is TGTGCCAGCAGCCTTCTACAGGGGCTGAACACTGAAGCTTTCTTT.

The chain recombines TRBV25-1 with TRBJ2-1; the match to TRBD2 covers 9 bases. The CDR3 contains 16 residues. V was pared by 1 base and J by 9 bases, with 10 bases of the junction left unmatched. CDR1 is MGHDK and CDR2 is SYGVNS in the germline V gene. The DNA for the CDR3 is TGTGCCAGCAGTGAATGGGGCGGGGGGGCCACGGTTGAGCAGTTCTTC. Encoded protein: CASSEWGGGATVEQFF.

This chain connects TRBV25-1 to TRBJ2-7, with D perhaps matching TRBD1 (5 bases). The CDR3 runs 18 residues. Germline CDR1 is MGHDK and CDR2 is SYGVNS. Trimming stripped 4 bases from V and 5 bases from J, with 27 bases between. CDR3 nucleotides: TGTGCCAGCAGTGGTGTTCTTGAATACAGGTCCGGCGGCGACGAGCAGTACTTC. It yields the protein CASSGVLEYRSGGDEQYF.